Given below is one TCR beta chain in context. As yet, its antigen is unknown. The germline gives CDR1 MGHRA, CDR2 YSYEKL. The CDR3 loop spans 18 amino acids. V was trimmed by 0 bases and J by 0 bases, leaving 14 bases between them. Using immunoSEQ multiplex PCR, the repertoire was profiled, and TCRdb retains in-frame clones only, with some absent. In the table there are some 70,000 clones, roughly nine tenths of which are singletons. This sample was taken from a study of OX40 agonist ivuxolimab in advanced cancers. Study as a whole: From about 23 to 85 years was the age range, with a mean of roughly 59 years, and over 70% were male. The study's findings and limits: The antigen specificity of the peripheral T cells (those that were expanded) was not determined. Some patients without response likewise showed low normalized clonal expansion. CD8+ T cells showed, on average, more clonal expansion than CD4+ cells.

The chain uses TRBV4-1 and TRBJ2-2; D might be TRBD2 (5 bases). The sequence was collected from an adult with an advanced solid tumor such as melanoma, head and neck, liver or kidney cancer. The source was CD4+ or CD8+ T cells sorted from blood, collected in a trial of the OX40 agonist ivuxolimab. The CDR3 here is CASSQESPAVSNTGELFF. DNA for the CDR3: TGCGCCAGCAGCCAAGAATCCCCAGCGGTTTCGAACACCGGGGAGCTGTTTTTT.